These 32 T cell receptor beta chains were sequenced from one sample in a study of T-cell reconstitution after alpha-beta-depleted transplantation in children. During its preparation, the TCRbeta library received unique molecular identifiers. Via MiXCR, TCRdb re-called the PCR reads, giving one row per CDR3 protein. The sample holds about 540,000 distinct CDR3 sequences, around 17% seen once. The source was PBMCs from the stem cell graft donor, collected from the stem cell graft. The receptors were sampled from a human donor who donated a stem cell graft to a child with acute lymphoblastic leukemia.

In its sample, this clonotype was seen a few times. The rearrangement links TRBV2 to TRBJ2-1; a weak D match, TRBD2 (6 bases). CDR3 length: 13 amino acids. Germline V gene lookup returns CDR1 SNHLY and CDR2 FYNNEI. Trimming left V 6 bases short and J 6 bases short, with 12 bases between. The CDR3 region has the DNA TGTGCCAGCAGCTGGGGGGTAGGCAATGAGCAGTTCTTC. Translated: CASSWGVGNEQFF.

This clonotype was detected only a few times. V usage is TRBV4-2 and J usage is TRBJ2-1; the match to TRBD2 covers 9 bases. The CDR3 is made up of 18 amino acids. Looked up from germline, CDR1 is LGHNA and CDR2 is YNFKEQ. V lost 0 bases and J lost 0; bases outside the gene matches: 6. CDR3 sequence: CASSQDQATSGSYNEQFF. For the CDR3, the DNA is TGTGCCAGCAGCCAAGATCAGGCGACTAGCGGCTCCTACAATGAGCAGTTCTTC.

V is TRBV7-3 and J is TRBJ2-3, with D uncertain. Germline CDR1 SGHTA, CDR2 FQGTGA. The CDR3 has 19 residues. The V gene lost 5 bases and the J gene lost 7 bases, with 31 bases spanning the gap. CDR3 in DNA: TGTGCCAGCAGCCCCACATCGACTCCAATACTATCGGAGCGACATACGCAGTATTTT. This encodes CASSPTSTPILSERHTQYF.

The rearrangement links TRBV5-1 to TRBJ2-1, with D perhaps matching TRBD1 or TRBD2 (5 bases each). CDR3 length: 15 residues. From germline, CDR1 is SGHRS and CDR2 YFSETQ. V was shortened by 0 bases and J by 2 bases, with 9 bases between the two germline ends. In nucleotides, the CDR3 is TGCGCCAGCAGCTTGGATGGGGGAGCCTACAATGAGCAGTTCTTC. Translation gives CASSLDGGAYNEQFF. The whole variable domain, remainder taken from reference TRBV5-1 and TRBJ2-1, is KAGVTQTPRYLIKTRGQQVTLSCSPISGHRSVSWYQQTPGQGLQFLFEYFSETQRNKGNFPGRFSGRQFSNSRSEMNVSTLELGDSALYLCASSLDGGAYNEQFFGPGTRLTVL.

The J gene is TRBJ2-7, the V gene TRBV10-2; D may be TRBD2 (6 bases). Germline loops: CDR1 WSHSY, CDR2 SAAADI. The CDR3 has 15 residues. Trimming removed 2 bases at V and 1 base at J, with 12 bases between. The CDR3, as DNA: TGCGCCAGCAGTGAGAAGGGACTGCGGTCCTACGAGCAGTACTTC. It translates to CASSEKGLRSYEQYF.

This clonotype turned up a few times. The rearrangement joins TRBV5-1 to TRBJ2-1; D is possibly TRBD1 (6 bases). Trimming stripped 4 bases from V and 8 bases from J, with 13 bases between. From germline, CDR1 is SGHRS and CDR2 YFSETQ. This CDR3 has 13 amino acids. The CDR3 reads CASSRDGGYEQFF. The CDR3 region has the DNA TGCGCCAGCAGCCGGGATGGGGGCTATGAGCAGTTCTTC.

The V and J genes are TRBV19 and TRBJ2-7; no clear D. The CDR3 length is 13 residues. The V end was cut by 4 bases, the J end by 2 bases, with 9 bases between. Germline CDR1 LNHDA, CDR2 SQIVND (reference sequence). The CDR3 DNA sequence: TGTGCCAGTAGTAGCGACTTGCCCTACGAGCAGTACTTC. It codes for CASSSDLPYEQYF.

The rearrangement links TRBV21-1 to TRBJ2-5; the listed D gene, TRBD1, was not tested against the DNA. TRBV21-1 is recorded as a pseudogene. The CDR3 totals 13 residues. CDR3 DNA: TGTGCCAGCAGCAAGCCCGGCGGGGAGACCCAGTACTTC. As protein: CASSKPGGETQYF.

The V and J genes are TRBV9 and TRBJ2-5, with D perhaps being TRBD1 or TRBD2 (5 bases each). Trimming stripped 5 bases from V and 1 base from J, with 9 bases between. The CDR3 runs to 13 residues. Germline CDR1 is SGDLS and CDR2 is YYNGEE. CDR3 in amino acids: CASRGELQETQYF. In DNA, the CDR3 is TGTGCCAGCAGGGGGGAACTCCAAGAGACCCAGTACTTC. The complete variable domain, with remaining parts taken from reference TRBV9 and TRBJ2-5, reads DSGVTQTPKHLITATGQRVTLRCSPRSGDLSVYWYQQSLDQGLQFLIQYYNGEERAKGNILERFSAQQFPDLHSELNLSSLELGDSALYFCASRGELQETQYFGPGTRLLVL.

The table lists this clonotype with a few counts. The chain uses TRBV9 and TRBJ2-7, with 11 bases lining up with TRBD2. V lost 4 bases to trimming and J lost 2 bases; unmatched junction nucleotides: 5. CDR3 length: 15 amino acids. Germline CDR1 SGDLS, CDR2 YYNGEE. CDR3 region: CASSPWTSGPYEQYF. The CDR3 DNA follows: TGTGCCAGCAGCCCCTGGACTAGCGGGCCCTACGAGCAGTACTTC.

The chain is built from TRBV10-1 and TRBJ2-3; 9 bases map to TRBD2. Germline V gene sequence: CDR1 WNHNN, CDR2 SYGVQD (reference sequence). This CDR3 is 15 amino acids long. V shed 3 bases and J 1 base; nucleotides not matched to a gene: 2. CDR3 loop: CASSDRTSGTDTQYF. DNA for the CDR3: TGCGCCAGCAGTGACCGGACTAGCGGCACAGATACGCAGTATTTT.

This clonotype was found a few times. V is TRBV25-1 and J is TRBJ2-1, with TRBD2 identical over 10 bases. V gave up 4 bases and J gave up 3 bases; unmatched junction bases: 6. Germline values: CDR1 MGHDK, CDR2 SYGVNS. The CDR3 is made up of 16 amino acids. This CDR3 reads CASSASWTSGYNEQFF. As DNA, the CDR3 is TGTGCCAGCAGTGCATCCTGGACTAGCGGCTACAATGAGCAGTTCTTC.

The genes are TRBV19 and TRBJ2-5; 10 nucleotides align to TRBD2. Trimming took 6 bases from V and 2 from J; bases not matched to a gene: 6. Germline loops: CDR1 LNHDA, CDR2 SQIVND (reference sequence). The CDR3 is 15 amino acids. CDR3 in amino acids: CASSLSGRTQETQYF. The CDR3 DNA is TGTGCCAGTAGCCTTAGCGGGAGGACTCAAGAGACCCAGTACTTC.

The sample holds a few counts of this clonotype. The gene calls are TRBV9 and TRBJ2-7, with 7 bases identical to TRBD1. Trimming took 2 bases from V and 0 from J; bases not matched to a gene: 5. From germline, CDR1 is SGDLS and CDR2 YYNGEE. This CDR3 has 15 amino acids. CDR3 loop: CASSVDHRGSYEQYF. The CDR3 coding sequence is TGTGCCAGCAGCGTGGATCACAGGGGCTCCTACGAGCAGTACTTC.

This clonotype was picked up a small number of times. The chain couples TRBV5-6 to TRBJ2-3, with D hard to call. Germline loops: CDR1 SGHDT, CDR2 YYEEEE. This CDR3 region has 17 residues. The germline V and J ends were trimmed by 6 bases and 2 bases, with 22 bases remaining between them. The CDR3 DNA follows: TGTGCCAGCACCCCTTCCCCCCGGCGATCGAACACAGATACGCAGTATTTT. Translated, it gives CASTPSPRRSNTDTQYF.

V and J are TRBV20-1 and TRBJ1-5; D perhaps matches TRBD1 (5 bases). The CDR3 runs to 14 residues. Looked up from germline, CDR1 is DFQATT and CDR2 is SNEGSKA (reference sequence). Trimming removed 6 bases at V and 7 bases at J, with 19 bases between. In DNA, the CDR3 is TGCAGTGCGAAGGGGAGGGGTTCCTACCAGCCCCAGCATTTT. Encoded protein: CSAKGRGSYQPQHF.

Only a few counts were recorded for this clonotype. CDR3 region: CASSGIGTALTNTGELFF. CDR3 DNA sequence: TGTGCCAGCAGCGGGATCGGGACAGCCTTAACGAACACCGGGGAGCTGTTTTTT. The chain employs TRBV14 and TRBJ2-2; 7 bases are shared with TRBD1. V trimming: 5 bases; J trimming: 0 bases; junction bases outside the gene matches: 12. CDR3 length: 18 amino acids. CDR1 is SGHDN and CDR2 is FVKESK in the germline V gene.

This clonotype was detected only a few times. V and J are TRBV4-1 and TRBJ2-1; the match to TRBD2 covers 9 bases. The V and J ends lost 4 bases and 0 bases, in that order; junction bases with no gene match: 16. The CDR3 contains 20 residues. In germline, CDR1 is MGHRA, CDR2 YSYEKL. The CDR3 is CASSLLLGLAPMISYNEQFF. The CDR3 region has the DNA TGCGCCAGCAGCCTTCTACTAGGACTAGCGCCGATGATCTCCTACAATGAGCAGTTCTTC.

This clonotype was counted only a few times. The chain links TRBV10-2 to TRBJ2-1; TRBD2 agrees at 13 bases. The CDR3 loop spans 15 amino acids. The V and J ends lost 2 bases and 12 bases, in that order; junction bases with no gene match: 7. Germline V CDR1 and CDR2: WSHSY, SAAADI. Here the CDR3 reads CASSEATSGRNRQFF. Here the CDR3 DNA reads TGCGCCAGCAGTGAGGCGACTAGCGGGAGGAATCGGCAGTTCTTC.

This chain connects TRBV7-2 to TRBJ1-1; 9 bases map to TRBD1. The CDR3 is 15 amino acids. Trimming at V came to 5 bases and at J to 6 bases, leaving 10 bases not matched to a gene. From germline, CDR1 is SGHTA and CDR2 FQGNSA. The CDR3 is CASSVAPGQGSEAFF. CDR3 DNA sequence: TGTGCCAGCAGCGTCGCCCCGGGACAGGGATCTGAAGCTTTCTTT.

This clonotype was observed a handful of times. The chain uses TRBV20-1 and TRBJ2-3; 10 positions agree with TRBD1. From germline, CDR1 is DFQATT and CDR2 SNEGSKA (reference sequence). Losses at the gene ends were 2 bases for V and 3 bases for J; bases not matched to a gene: 8. This CDR3 is built from 16 residues. CDR3 in DNA: TGCAGTGCTAGACCCGTCGGACAGGGGGTTACAGATACGCAGTATTTT. Its translation is CSARPVGQGVTDTQYF.

The chain employs TRBV7-2 and TRBJ2-3; D possibly matches TRBD1 or TRBD2 (5 bases each). V lost 5 bases, J lost 1 base, and 22 bases lay in between. Germline values: CDR1 SGHTA, CDR2 FQGNSA. The CDR3 has 18 residues. The CDR3 DNA sequence: TGTGCCAGCAGCCGCCGACTATCTCTGCTCAGGGGCACAGATACGCAGTATTTT. Protein product: CASSRRLSLLRGTDTQYF.

This clonotype has more than one count but fewer than ten. J is TRBJ1-3 and V is TRBV10-3; unclear D gene. Germline V lookup: CDR1 ENHRY, CDR2 SYGVKD. V shed 3 bases and J shed 0 bases, with 12 bases lying between them. This CDR3 is 16 amino acids long. CDR3 sequence reads: CAISDHQALSGNTIYF. CDR3 nucleotides: TGTGCCATCAGTGACCACCAGGCCCTCTCTGGAAACACCATATATTTT.

This clonotype was seen a few times. The chain couples TRBV20-1 to TRBJ2-1; D gene ambiguous. The V end was cut by 7 bases, the J end by 13 bases, with 17 bases between. Germline V gene sequence: CDR1 DFQATT, CDR2 SNEGSKA (reference sequence). The CDR3 extends over 11 amino acids. CDR3 region: CSVPPVGGQFF. The CDR3 DNA follows: TGCAGTGTCCCCCCAGTCGGCGGACAGTTCTTC.

The chain uses TRBV3-1 and TRBJ2-1; D is perhaps TRBD2 (5 bases). Germline CDR1 is LGHDT and CDR2 is YNNKEL (reference sequence). Trimming left V 1 base short and J 1 base short, with 5 bases between. This CDR3 region has 14 residues. The CDR3: CASSQGTSYNEQFF. Written as DNA, the CDR3 is TGTGCCAGCAGCCAAGGGACTTCCTACAATGAGCAGTTCTTC.

V usage is TRBV5-1 and J usage is TRBJ2-1, with D perhaps TRBD2 (6 bases). Looked up from germline, CDR1 is SGHRS and CDR2 is YFSETQ. The CDR3 contains 15 residues. Trimming took 0 bases from V and 4 from J, leaving 11 bases between them. CDR3 bases: TGCGCCAGCAGCTTGGCGGGGACTCCTTACAATGAGCAGTTCTTC. This codes for CASSLAGTPYNEQFF.

The rearrangement joins TRBV7-9 to TRBJ2-5; D unresolved. With 7 bases removed from V and 2 bases from J, the gap between germline ends came to 20 bases. Germline CDR1 is SEHNR and CDR2 is FQNEAQ (reference sequence). The CDR3 has 16 residues. The CDR3 is CASTPLIIYAQETQYF. The CDR3 nucleotides are TGTGCCAGCACCCCCCTAATAATCTACGCACAAGAGACCCAGTACTTC.

This clonotype has just a few counts. This CDR3 is CSARDSRSYNEQFF. The DNA for the CDR3 is TGCAGTGCTAGAGATTCCCGGTCTTACAATGAGCAGTTCTTC. The chain carries TRBV20-1 and TRBJ2-1, with D hard to call. The CDR3 runs to 14 residues. CDR1 and CDR2 from the germline V gene are DFQATT and SNEGSKA (reference sequence). Trimming left V 0 bases short and J 4 bases short, with 10 bases between.

The chain has TRBV20-1 and TRBJ1-1, with 8 bases aligning to TRBD1. There are 14 residues in the CDR3. V shed 6 bases and J 3 bases; nucleotides not matched to a gene: 9. Germline V gene data show CDR1 as DFQATT and CDR2 as SNEGSKA (reference sequence). The CDR3 is CSAAKQGEYTEAFF. In DNA, the CDR3 is TGCAGTGCCGCCAAACAGGGGGAATACACTGAAGCTTTCTTT.

This clonotype was observed at least ten times. The rearrangement links TRBV15 to TRBJ2-1; a weak D match, TRBD2 (5 bases). This CDR3 spans 13 amino acids. CDR1 LNHNV and CDR2 YYDKDF come from the germline V gene (reference sequence). The V end lost 4 bases, the J end lost 6 bases, and 10 bases lay between the germline ends. CDR3 region: CATSTGSPNEQFF. DNA of the CDR3: TGTGCCACCAGCACGGGGTCCCCCAATGAGCAGTTCTTC.

This chain connects TRBV5-1 to TRBJ1-5, with D tentatively TRBD1 (5 bases). This CDR3 contains 15 residues. CDR1 and CDR2 (germline): SGHRS, YFSETQ. With 0 bases removed from V and 11 bases from J, the gap between germline ends came to 18 bases. CDR3 bases: TGCGCCAGCAGCTTGGCCCCGGGGGGTGATTTGGCCCAGCATTTT. The encoded protein is CASSLAPGGDLAQHF.

This clonotype has a single count. The J gene is TRBJ1-1, the V gene TRBV7-9; no firm D call. V lost 1 base, J lost 1 base, and 7 bases lay in between. Germline assignment: CDR1 SEHNR and CDR2 FQNEAQ (reference sequence). The CDR3 extends over 14 amino acids. The CDR3: CASSLETRNTEAFF. The CDR3 DNA sequence: TGTGCCAGCAGCTTAGAAACGCGGAACACTGAAGCTTTCTTT.